This record covers a single T cell receptor beta chain. Only a few counts were recorded for this clonotype. This clone's antigen is unknown. No base qualities exist here, and no much larger clone lies one base off it. Library construction relied on RT-PCR. Sequenced using an Illumina HiSeq 2500. TCRdb reprocessed the public reads (quality trimming at Q25 with fastp, clone calling with MiXCR) and kept in-frame beta chains. Merged by CDR3 protein, the rows form single entries marked with the most common genes and DNA. For this sample the table gives 860,000 or so distinct CDR3 sequences, of which around 20% were detected only once. The ten top clones hold about 9.4% of the sample. This sample was included in a study of response to subunit inactivated influenza vaccine (dated by TCRdb to 2016 to 2018). With respect to the entire study: Deep quantitative profiling of the T cell receptor repertoire was used in the study to follow responses to a trivalent subunit inactivated influenza vaccine.

Beyond this particular receptor, the publication reports: It was suggested by the authors that each seasonal influenza vaccination may recruit only a limited number of new T cells.

Relative to germline, V is 6 bases shorter and J is 4 bases shorter, with 18 bases between their ends. The CDR3 starts with the cysteine, ends with the phenylalanine, and has 16 residues. The read is trimmed to its CDR3 DNA, 48 bases read in frame from base 1. According to the germline V gene, CDR1 reads MNHNS and CDR2 reads SASEGT. Recombination linked TRBV6-1 to TRBJ2-2; the D segment could be TRBD1, given 5 matching bases. The origin of this receptor is a man aged 45-65 years who received an inactivated influenza vaccine. Donor details come from another sample of the same person, matched by shared clones. The material was PBMCs from blood, obtained more than 4 days after vaccination. The CDR3 in this case is CASSPGPQQGTGELFF. The DNA reads TGTGCCAGCAGCCCAGGGCCCCAGCAAGGCACCGGGGAGCTGTTTTTT.